The clone carrying this TCR beta chain was recorded many times. Its antigen is as yet unknown. These data are taken from a study of CD8 T cells in ankylosing spondylitis. The study's findings and limits: Roughly eight highly homologous variants made up a TCR beta motif that seemed to typify ankylosing spondylitis blood. Disease-linked clones were reportedly significantly enriched in matched ankylosing spondylitis synovial fluid.

The germline V gene has CDR1 SGHTA and CDR2 FQGNSA. This CDR3 contains 15 residues. V lost 2 bases and J 4 bases, leaving 13 bases between the germline ends. For TCR beta, libraries came from quantitative 5'-RACE with molecular barcodes. TCRdb passed the 5' RACE reads through MiXCR, listing each CDR3 protein once. The sample has approximately 550,000 distinct CDR3 sequences, roughly an eighth seen once. This clonotype was obtained from a male donor with ankylosing spondylitis. Sequenced material: blood, either unsorted or a sorted T cell fraction (not recorded which). V gene TRBV7-2 combines with J gene TRBJ2-3; unclear D gene. Written as DNA, the CDR3 is TGTGCCAGCAGCTTAAGGATCCAATCCCCAGATACGCAGTATTTT. Encoded protein: CASSLRIQSPDTQYF.